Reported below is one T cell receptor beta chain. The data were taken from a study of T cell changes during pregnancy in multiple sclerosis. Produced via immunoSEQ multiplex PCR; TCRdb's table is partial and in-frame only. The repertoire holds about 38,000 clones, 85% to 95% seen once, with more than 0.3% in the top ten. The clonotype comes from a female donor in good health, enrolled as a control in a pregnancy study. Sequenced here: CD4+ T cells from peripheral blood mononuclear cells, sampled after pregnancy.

The CDR3 reads CASSRTSGANTGELFF. CDR3 bases: TGCGCCAGCAGCCGGACTAGCGGAGCCAACACCGGGGAGCTGTTTTTT. The chain has TRBV5-1 and TRBJ2-2; 10 bases fit TRBD2. The CDR3 is 16 amino acids. Germline values: CDR1 SGHRS, CDR2 YFSETQ. J was trimmed by 2 bases and V by 4 bases; bases with no gene match: 5.